The following is a TCR beta chain sequence with its context. TCRdb analysed the PCR reads with MiXCR anew, one entry per CDR3 protein. The table lists about 7,700 distinct CDR3 sequences, approximately 45% of them singletons. The sample originates from a study of CD4 and CD8 cells across lung adenocarcinoma regions. The V end lost 8 bases, the J end lost 2 bases, and 9 bases lay between the germline ends. Looked up from germline, CDR1 is MNHNS and CDR2 is SASEGT. The CDR3 runs to 12 residues. The specimen sequenced was CD4+ T cells from the margin of a lung tumor. The TCR comes from a male donor with lung adenocarcinoma. The CD4 and CD8 labels of this study may be unreliable. The V and J genes are TRBV6-1 and TRBJ2-5; D remains unclear. CDR3 DNA: TGTGCCAGCCTGGAATCTCAAGAGACCCAGTACTTC. It yields the protein CASLESQETQYF.